The rows below give T cell receptor beta chains drawn from one sample of a study of T cells in Graves' hyperthyroidism and ophthalmopathy. TCRdb independently ran MiXCR on the multiplex PCR reads; one entry per CDR3 protein. The sample holds about 280,000 distinct CDR3 sequences, 20% to 25% seen once. The sample was blood. The receptors here all came from a man aged 40-49 years with Graves' hyperthyroidism that later progressed to Graves' ophthalmopathy. CDR3s include the opening cysteine and the closing phenylalanine or tryptophan. Fields, in order: V gene, D gene, CDR3 length, J gene, clone size, CDR3 DNA, CDR3 protein. D genes are given only for firm matches. Not all rows give a size; the values are once, few, many and, for expanded clones, a class.

v_call: TRBV24-1
d_call: NA
cdr3_length: 15
j_call: TRBJ2-5
clone_size: many
cdr3_nt: TGTGCCACCAGTGATCCGCCCGGGGGCAGTGAGACCCAGTACTTC
cdr3_aa: CATSDPPGGSETQYF

v_call: TRBV12-3/TRBV12-4
d_call: NA
cdr3_length: 15
j_call: TRBJ2-5
clone_size: NA
cdr3_nt: TGTGCCAGCAGTGCCGCAGGCTATTCACAAGAGACCCAGTACTTC
cdr3_aa: CASSAAGYSQETQYF

v_call: TRBV7-3
d_call: NA
cdr3_length: 14
j_call: TRBJ2-2
clone_size: many
cdr3_nt: TGTGCCAGCTCCAGGGGTAGCAACGCCGGGGAGCTGTTTTTT
cdr3_aa: CASSRGSNAGELFF

v_call: TRBV12-3/TRBV12-4
d_call: TRBD1
cdr3_length: 14
j_call: TRBJ2-7
clone_size: many
cdr3_nt: TGTGCCAGCTGCAGGGGGCGGTTATCCTACGAGCAGTACTTC
cdr3_aa: CASCRGRLSYEQYF

v_call: TRBV19
d_call: TRBD1
cdr3_length: 14
j_call: TRBJ1-2
clone_size: many
cdr3_nt: TGTGCCAGTAGTATACCCGGGACAGCTTATGGCTACACCTTC
cdr3_aa: CASSIPGTAYGYTF

v_call: TRBV27
d_call: NA
cdr3_length: 15
j_call: TRBJ1-3
clone_size: NA
cdr3_nt: TGTGCCAGCAGTTTGGGACATCCCTCTGGAAACACCATATATTTT
cdr3_aa: CASSLGHPSGNTIYF

v_call: TRBV12-3/TRBV12-4
d_call: NA
cdr3_length: 14
j_call: TRBJ1-2
clone_size: NA
cdr3_nt: TGTGCCAGCAGTTTAGCCCGGGGGAAGAATGGCTACACCTTC
cdr3_aa: CASSLARGKNGYTF

v_call: TRBV9
d_call: TRBD1
cdr3_length: 16
j_call: TRBJ2-5
clone_size: many
cdr3_nt: TGTGCCAGCAGCGTTACCGGGACAGTGTTGCAAGAGACCCAGTACTTC
cdr3_aa: CASSVTGTVLQETQYF

v_call: TRBV25-1
d_call: NA
cdr3_length: 14
j_call: TRBJ1-2
clone_size: many
cdr3_nt: TGTGCCAGCAGTGACCAGGGGATACGCTATGGCTACACCTTC
cdr3_aa: CASSDQGIRYGYTF

v_call: TRBV24-1
d_call: NA
cdr3_length: 14
j_call: TRBJ2-7
clone_size: many
cdr3_nt: TGTGCCACCAGTGGTGGGGACCCGACCTACGAGCAGTACTTC
cdr3_aa: CATSGGDPTYEQYF

v_call: TRBV18
d_call: TRBD1
cdr3_length: 15
j_call: TRBJ1-2
clone_size: many
cdr3_nt: TGTGCCAGCTCACTACCCGGGACAGGGGTCTATGGCTACACCTTC
cdr3_aa: CASSLPGTGVYGYTF

v_call: TRBV2
d_call: NA
cdr3_length: 13
j_call: TRBJ1-2
clone_size: NA
cdr3_nt: TGTGCCAGCAGTTATTACAGGGAGGCCGGCTACACCTTC
cdr3_aa: CASSYYREAGYTF

v_call: TRBV7-9
d_call: NA
cdr3_length: 14
j_call: TRBJ2-7
clone_size: many
cdr3_nt: TGTGCCAGCAGCTTAGGTGTAGGGGCCTACGAGCAGTACTTC
cdr3_aa: CASSLGVGAYEQYF

v_call: TRBV24-1
d_call: NA
cdr3_length: 13
j_call: TRBJ1-2
clone_size: many
cdr3_nt: TGTGCCACCAGTTCCGGGACGGACTATGGCTACACCTTC
cdr3_aa: CATSSGTDYGYTF

v_call: TRBV13
d_call: TRBD1
cdr3_length: 13
j_call: TRBJ1-1
clone_size: many
cdr3_nt: TGTGCCAGCAGCGCCTGGGACAGTAATGAAGCTTTCTTT
cdr3_aa: CASSAWDSNEAFF

v_call: TRBV6-1
d_call: NA
cdr3_length: 13
j_call: TRBJ2-2
clone_size: NA
cdr3_nt: TGTGCCAGCAGCGACTATAACACCGGGGAGCTGTTTTTT
cdr3_aa: CASSDYNTGELFF

v_call: TRBV7-2
d_call: TRBD1
cdr3_length: 15
j_call: TRBJ1-1
clone_size: NA
cdr3_nt: TGTGCCAGCAGCCCTATCAACAGGGGGCGGACTGAAGCTTTCTTT
cdr3_aa: CASSPINRGRTEAFF

v_call: TRBV15
d_call: NA
cdr3_length: 14
j_call: TRBJ2-5
clone_size: NA
cdr3_nt: TGTGCCACCAGCAGAGATCTCGGGGAAGTGACCCAGTACTTC
cdr3_aa: CATSRDLGEVTQYF

v_call: TRBV20-1
d_call: TRBD2
cdr3_length: 16
j_call: TRBJ2-2
clone_size: NA
cdr3_nt: TGCAGTGCTAGAGGGTTGGGTCTAGCGGGGTCCGGGGAGCTGTTTTTT
cdr3_aa: CSARGLGLAGSGELFF

v_call: TRBV4-1
d_call: TRBD1
cdr3_length: 16
j_call: TRBJ1-2
clone_size: many
cdr3_nt: TGCGCCAGCAGCCGACTAACCGGGACAGACATCTATGGCTACACCTTC
cdr3_aa: CASSRLTGTDIYGYTF

v_call: TRBV18
d_call: TRBD1
cdr3_length: 15
j_call: TRBJ1-1
clone_size: NA
cdr3_nt: TGTGCCAGCTCACGGGACAGCCCAGGGGGCACTGAAGCTTTCTTT
cdr3_aa: CASSRDSPGGTEAFF

v_call: TRBV18
d_call: NA
cdr3_length: 14
j_call: TRBJ1-1
clone_size: many
cdr3_nt: TGTGCCAGCTCACCCCCGAGTAGGAACACTGAAGCTTTCTTT
cdr3_aa: CASSPPSRNTEAFF

v_call: TRBV4-1
d_call: NA
cdr3_length: 16
j_call: TRBJ1-1
clone_size: many
cdr3_nt: TGCGCCAGCAGCCAGGAAGGGGTCCTGTACAACACTGAAGCTTTCTTT
cdr3_aa: CASSQEGVLYNTEAFF

v_call: TRBV19
d_call: NA
cdr3_length: 14
j_call: TRBJ1-1
clone_size: many
cdr3_nt: TGTGCCAGTAAGGCTATGTTGGGGACCTCGGGAGCTTTCTTT
cdr3_aa: CASKAMLGTSGAFF

v_call: TRBV24-1
d_call: TRBD2
cdr3_length: 13
j_call: TRBJ2-1
clone_size: many
cdr3_nt: TGTGCCACGACCGCGACTAGCGCCAATGAGCAGTTCTTC
cdr3_aa: CATTATSANEQFF

v_call: TRBV6-4
d_call: TRBD2
cdr3_length: 14
j_call: TRBJ2-2
clone_size: NA
cdr3_nt: TGTGCCAGCAGTGACAGCGGGAGCACCGGGGAGCTGTTTTTT
cdr3_aa: CASSDSGSTGELFF

v_call: TRBV6-1
d_call: NA
cdr3_length: 13
j_call: TRBJ1-1
clone_size: many
cdr3_nt: TGTGCCAGCAGTGAATTGGCGGCCGTTTGGGCTTTCTTT
cdr3_aa: CASSELAAVWAFF

v_call: TRBV2
d_call: NA
cdr3_length: 13
j_call: TRBJ2-5
clone_size: many
cdr3_nt: TGTGCCAGCAGTGATTTCGCTCGGGAGACCCAGTACTTC
cdr3_aa: CASSDFARETQYF

v_call: TRBV12-3/TRBV12-4
d_call: TRBD1
cdr3_length: 15
j_call: TRBJ1-1
clone_size: NA
cdr3_nt: TGTGCCAGCAGTTTGTCCGGGACAGGAAGCACTGAAGCTTTCTTT
cdr3_aa: CASSLSGTGSTEAFF

v_call: TRBV27
d_call: NA
cdr3_length: 16
j_call: TRBJ2-2
clone_size: many
cdr3_nt: TGTGCCAGCAGTCTCAAGCACGGGACGGACACCGGGGAGCTGTTTTTT
cdr3_aa: CASSLKHGTDTGELFF

v_call: TRBV19
d_call: NA
cdr3_length: 10
j_call: TRBJ2-2
clone_size: NA
cdr3_nt: TGTGCCAGTCACGGCGGGGAGCTGTTTTTT
cdr3_aa: CASHGGELFF

v_call: TRBV3-1
d_call: NA
cdr3_length: 13
j_call: TRBJ1-3
clone_size: many
cdr3_nt: TGTGCCAGCAGCCCAATCAGCGGAACCTCCATATATTTT
cdr3_aa: CASSPISGTSIYF

v_call: TRBV19
d_call: TRBD1
cdr3_length: 14
j_call: TRBJ1-1
clone_size: many
cdr3_nt: TGTGCCAGTAGCCCTACCGGACAGGACCCCGGGGCTTTCTTT
cdr3_aa: CASSPTGQDPGAFF

v_call: TRBV6-5
d_call: TRBD2
cdr3_length: 16
j_call: TRBJ2-5
clone_size: many
cdr3_nt: TGTGCCAGCAGTTACTCGGGCGGGAGTCCCCAAGAGACCCAGTACTTC
cdr3_aa: CASSYSGGSPQETQYF

v_call: TRBV18
d_call: TRBD1
cdr3_length: 14
j_call: TRBJ1-2
clone_size: many
cdr3_nt: TGTGCCAGCTCACCAGGTGGGACAGGGACTGGCTACACCTTC
cdr3_aa: CASSPGGTGTGYTF

v_call: TRBV29-1
d_call: TRBD2
cdr3_length: 17
j_call: TRBJ2-2
clone_size: NA
cdr3_nt: TGCAGCGTTAAAAGTTGGGGCGGGACTAAGAACACCGGGGAGCTGTTTTTT
cdr3_aa: CSVKSWGGTKNTGELFF

v_call: TRBV7-9
d_call: NA
cdr3_length: 14
j_call: TRBJ2-7
clone_size: many
cdr3_nt: TGTGCCAGCAGCCCCCGGGACGGAGAATACGAGCAGTACTTC
cdr3_aa: CASSPRDGEYEQYF

v_call: TRBV28
d_call: TRBD1
cdr3_length: 15
j_call: TRBJ1-2
clone_size: NA
cdr3_nt: TGTGCCAGCAGGAAGGGACAGGGGGCGGGATATGGCTACACCTTC
cdr3_aa: CASRKGQGAGYGYTF

v_call: TRBV6-5
d_call: NA
cdr3_length: 13
j_call: TRBJ2-5
clone_size: many
cdr3_nt: TGTGCCAGCAGAAGGGCAGGGCAAGAGACCCAGTACTTC
cdr3_aa: CASRRAGQETQYF

v_call: TRBV20-1
d_call: TRBD1
cdr3_length: 13
j_call: TRBJ1-2
clone_size: many
cdr3_nt: TGCAGTGCTCCTGGACAGGGCCCTCATGGCTACACCTTC
cdr3_aa: CSAPGQGPHGYTF

v_call: TRBV20-1
d_call: NA
cdr3_length: 13
j_call: TRBJ2-5
clone_size: many
cdr3_nt: TGCAGTGCCCCCCCCCCCCTTAGGGAGACCCAGTACTTC
cdr3_aa: CSAPPPLRETQYF